Below are 18 T cell receptor beta chains sequenced from a single sample in a study of PD-L1 blockade in urothelial cancer. Generated by immunoSEQ multiplex PCR, the TCRdb table keeps only in-frame clones and is missing some. Among roughly 84,000 clones listed, roughly 80% were seen once. The sample in question was PBMCs, obtained around atezolizumab (anti-PD-L1) treatment. The receptor source for this set is a man in his sixties or seventies with urothelial cancer.

This clone was seen a single time. This sequence joins TRBV10-2 and TRBJ2-1; D possibly corresponds to TRBD2 (5 bases). V was clipped by 0 bases and J by 8 bases, with 17 bases between them. CDR1 is WSHSY and CDR2 is SAAADI in the germline V gene. CDR3 length: 16 amino acids. This CDR3 reads CASSESKGPNGDEQFF. CDR3 nucleotide sequence: TGCGCCAGCAGTGAGTCGAAGGGCCCAAACGGGGATGAGCAGTTCTTC.

V and J are TRBV29-1 and TRBJ2-7, with 8 bases identical to TRBD2. V trimming: 0 bases; J trimming: 3 bases; junction bases outside the gene matches: 7. The length of the CDR3 is 15 residues. Germline V gene sequence: CDR1 SQVTM, CDR2 ANQGSEA. The CDR3 protein is CSVEEGAGGGYEQYF. The CDR3 DNA reads TGCAGCGTTGAAGAGGGGGCGGGAGGAGGCTACGAGCAGTACTTC.

The chain is built from TRBV7-9 and TRBJ2-7; D possibly corresponds to TRBD1 (6 bases). The germline V gene has CDR1 SEHNR and CDR2 FQNEAQ (reference sequence). The CDR3 is 14 amino acids. V lost 5 bases and J lost 4, with 15 bases in between. The CDR3 loop is CASSGWQGLYEQYF. The CDR3 DNA follows: TGTGCCAGCAGCGGGTGGCAGGGGTTGTACGAGCAGTACTTC.

The chain recombines TRBV11-3 with TRBJ2-3; D gene unclear. From germline, CDR1 is SGHNT and CDR2 YENEEA. The V and J ends lost 0 bases and 0 bases respectively, with 7 bases between them. CDR3 length: 15 residues. DNA for the CDR3: TGTGCCAGCAGCTTAGAGGCGGAAAGCACAGATACGCAGTATTTT. This translates into CASSLEAESTDTQYF.

The genes are TRBV4-1 and TRBJ2-3; the match to TRBD1 covers 7 bases. The J segment lost 3 bases and the V segment lost 3 bases, leaving 18 bases of the junction unmatched. The CDR3 runs to 19 residues. Germline CDR1 reads MGHRA; CDR2 reads YSYEKL. The CDR3 loop reads CASSQGVVVGRGSTDTQYF. CDR3 nucleotides: TGCGCCAGCAGCCAGGGCGTAGTGGTGGGCAGGGGGTCAACAGATACGCAGTATTTT.

The CDR3 DNA reads as TGTGCCAGCAGCGTAGAGGACAGGGGGTTGGAGACCCAGTACTTC. Residues: CASSVEDRGLETQYF. The chain uses TRBV9 and TRBJ2-5; 10 bases are shared with TRBD1. CDR1 is SGDLS, CDR2 YYNGEE, per germline. The V gene end was trimmed by 0 bases and the J gene end by 5 bases; junction bases not matched to a gene: 4. The CDR3 covers 15 residues.

This chain connects TRBV11-2 to TRBJ1-2, with D possibly being TRBD1 (5 bases). This CDR3 region has 12 residues. Germline lookup yields CDR1 SGHAT and CDR2 FQNNGV. V gave up 3 bases and J gave up 8 bases, with 10 bases separating them. The CDR3: CASSLDGGGYTF. CDR3 DNA: TGTGCCAGCAGCTTGGACGGGGGAGGCTACACCTTC. The variable domain in full, with the rest retrieved from reference TRBV11-2 and TRBJ1-2, is EAGVAQSPRYKIIEKRQSVAFWCNPISGHATLYWYQQILGQGPKLLIQFQNNGVVDDSQLPKDRFSAERLKGVDSTLKIQPAKLEDSAVYLCASSLDGGGYTFGSGTRLTVV.

This chain uses TRBV5-1 with TRBJ2-1, with D possibly being TRBD2 (5 bases). V lost 5 bases and J lost 5, with 5 bases in between. There are 11 residues in the CDR3. Germline assignment: CDR1 SGHRS and CDR2 YFSETQ. CDR3 sequence (DNA): TGCGCCAGCAGGGAGGACAATGAGCAGTTCTTC. It codes for CASREDNEQFF.

The V call is TRBV21-1, the J call TRBJ2-1; TRBD2 is taken as the D call from the table, unchecked against the DNA. TRBV21-1 is annotated as a pseudogene. This CDR3 spans 17 amino acids. The CDR3 sequence is CASSKETAKSSYNEQFF. CDR3 in DNA: TGTGCCAGCAGCAAAGAAACCGCCAAGAGCTCCTACAATGAGCAGTTCTTC.

The genes are TRBV19 and TRBJ1-1, with TRBD1 matching 7 bases. The CDR3 covers 15 residues. After removal of 5 bases from V and 7 bases from J, the junction contained 13 bases not matched to a gene. Germline CDR1 LNHDA, CDR2 SQIVND (reference sequence). CDR3 sequence: CASSSLTGRGGEAFF. CDR3 nucleotides: TGTGCCAGTAGTTCCCTGACAGGGCGAGGCGGTGAAGCTTTCTTT.

This clone came up a few times. CDR3: CASSFGQGNQPQHF. The CDR3 DNA reads TGTGCCAGCAGTTTCGGACAGGGAAATCAGCCCCAGCATTTT. The genes are TRBV2 and TRBJ1-5; 8 positions match TRBD1. This CDR3 has 14 amino acids. CDR1 SNHLY and CDR2 FYNNEI come from the germline V gene. With 5 bases clipped from V and 4 bases from J, the junction kept 4 bases outside the gene matches.

The V call is TRBV5-5, the J call TRBJ1-2; 8 bases align to TRBD1. In germline, CDR1 is SGHKS, CDR2 YYEKEE (reference sequence). The CDR3 consists of 14 residues. V lost 2 bases, J lost 5 bases, and 5 bases stayed unmatched. CDR3 DNA sequence: TGTGCCAGCAGCTTAACAGGGGGGGCTTATGGCTACACCTTC. Protein product: CASSLTGGAYGYTF.

This clone was counted between two and nine times. V and J are TRBV7-9 and TRBJ1-1; 8 bases line up with TRBD1. The germline V gene encodes CDR1 SEHNR and CDR2 FQNEAQ (reference sequence). This CDR3 region has 13 residues. J lost 4 bases, V lost 5 bases, and 3 bases had no gene match. The chain's CDR3 is CASSQQGGTEAFF. The CDR3 DNA reads as TGTGCCAGCAGCCAACAGGGGGGCACTGAAGCTTTCTTT.

The V call is TRBV25-1, the J call TRBJ1-2; 8 nucleotides line up with TRBD1. The CDR3 length is 15 residues. Trimming cost V 2 bases and J 10 bases; bases outside gene matches: 12. Germline loops: CDR1 MGHDK, CDR2 SYGVNS. The CDR3 region has the DNA TGTGCCAGCAGTGAAGCCGGACAGGGCGACTCACCCTACACCTTC. It specifies CASSEAGQGDSPYTF.

CDR3: CASSLGRVETQYF. The CDR3 DNA is TGTGCCAGCAGCTTGGGACGGGTGGAGACCCAGTACTTC. This chain uses TRBV5-4 with TRBJ2-5; the D is unclear. The CDR3 extends over 13 amino acids. Trimming took off 0 bases at V and 5 bases at J, with 8 bases between the two ends. The germline gives CDR1 SGHNT, CDR2 YYREEE (reference sequence).

The chain employs TRBV5-6 and TRBJ1-2; D possibly corresponds to TRBD1 (5 bases). Germline CDR1 is SGHDT and CDR2 is YYEEEE. Trimming left V 1 base short and J 6 bases short, with 10 bases between. CDR3 length equals 13 residues. The CDR3 protein is CASSLRGNHGYTF. CDR3 in DNA: TGTGCCAGCAGCTTGAGGGGTAATCATGGCTACACCTTC.

The chain has TRBV19 and TRBJ1-1; D possibly corresponds to TRBD1 (5 bases). The CDR3 has 17 amino acids. Germline CDR1 reads LNHDA; CDR2 reads SQIVND (reference sequence). V was trimmed by 10 bases and J by 1 base, leaving 25 bases between them. The DNA for the CDR3 is TGTGCCACCGTCCTCCGGGGACGGAGGGGAGAGAACACTGAAGCTTTCTTT. Encoded protein: CATVLRGRRGENTEAFF.

This clone is deemed medium-sized. Here the CDR3 DNA reads TGTGCCAGCAGTGTGGGGCGGTACACTGAAGCTTTCTTT. It codes for CASSVGRYTEAFF. The rearrangement uses TRBV27 and TRBJ1-1, with D tentatively TRBD1 (5 bases). Germline values: CDR1 MNHEY, CDR2 SMNVEV (reference sequence). Trimming removed 5 bases at V and 3 bases at J, with 10 bases between. This CDR3 contains 13 residues.